This record concerns one TCR beta chain sequence. The antigen remains unidentified. Sequencing of the DNA from cultured CD4+ T cells was carried out with the Oncomine TCR Beta short-read assay. In this case, cultured CD4+ T cells provided the extracted genomic DNA. One entry per CDR3 protein, called by TCRdb with MiXCR from the PCR reads. The table lists about 15,000 distinct CDR3 sequences, roughly 60% of them singletons. This sample stems from a study of vaccination and CD4 T cells after COVID-19. The V end lost 4 bases, the J end lost 0 bases, and 10 bases lay between the germline ends. The CDR3 length is 15 residues. In germline, CDR1 is MGHDK, CDR2 SYGVNS. Treatment described: approximately nine-day PBMC culture with coronavirus spike peptide pools or control peptides (ViraFEST assay). Once peptide pools had expanded antigen-specific T cells, ViraFEST sequenced TCRs.

Sequencing input: CD4+ T cells from blood, cultured in vitro. This TCR came from a human donor who had recovered from COVID-19. The chain couples TRBV25-1 to TRBJ1-5; D is perhaps TRBD1 (6 bases). CDR3: CASSAGASSNQPQHF. In nucleotides, the CDR3 is TGTGCCAGCAGTGCGGGGGCATCTAGCAATCAGCCCCAGCATTTT.